Presented here are 32 T cell receptor beta chains from one specimen sequenced in a study of beta chain features in type 1 diabetes. Sequencing targeted expressed TCRB transcripts, as all isolated RNA had been reverse transcribed. The assay was immunoSEQ multiplex PCR, and TCRdb's table has in-frame clones only and misses some. The table includes 200,000 to 300,000 clones, more than 11% detected once. Their antigen targets remain unknown. Findings and caveats of the study: When Type 1 diabetes patients were examined, their TCRB CDR3s proved moderately but significantly shorter in all four CD4+ subsets.

Sequences were obtained from naive CD4+ T cells from blood. All receptors derive from a man younger than 40 with type 1 diabetes.

This clone occurred a few times. V and J are TRBV30 and TRBJ1-3; 7 nucleotides align to TRBD1. J was trimmed by 2 bases and V by 5 bases; bases with no gene match: 3. The CDR3 covers 13 residues. Germline V lookup: CDR1 GTSNPN, CDR2 SVGIG (reference sequence). CDR3 region: CAWDRVPGNTIYF. CDR3 in DNA: TGTGCCTGGGACAGGGTTCCTGGAAACACCATATATTTT.

The chain uses TRBV27 and TRBJ1-1; D is unclear. The V and J ends lost 5 bases and 5 bases respectively, with 15 bases between them. The CDR3 spans 14 residues. Germline CDR1 reads MNHEY; CDR2 reads SMNVEV (reference sequence). CDR3: CASSPPEGGTEAFF. The CDR3 DNA sequence: TGTGCCAGCAGTCCTCCCGAGGGTGGGACTGAAGCTTTCTTT.

The chain has TRBV4-1 and TRBJ1-2, with D possibly being TRBD1 (5 bases). CDR1 is MGHRA, CDR2 YSYEKL, per germline. The CDR3 runs to 14 residues. V shed 5 bases and J shed 8 bases, with 18 bases lying between them. The CDR3 loop reads CASSDRASKGGYTF. The CDR3 DNA follows: TGCGCCAGCAGCGACCGGGCATCAAAGGGGGGCTACACCTTC.

This clone was counted a few times. This chain connects TRBV6-1 to TRBJ2-7, with D perhaps TRBD1 (6 bases). V was clipped by 6 bases and J by 0 bases, with 12 bases between them. CDR1 is MNHNS and CDR2 is SASEGT in the germline V gene. CDR3 length: 14 amino acids. The CDR3 nucleotides are TGTGCCAGCAGCTTGACAGGTCCCTCCTACGAGCAGTACTTC. Protein sequence: CASSLTGPSYEQYF.

The chain is built from TRBV5-1 and TRBJ2-1, with 11 positions matching TRBD2. Germline loops: CDR1 SGHRS, CDR2 YFSETQ. The CDR3 runs to 14 residues. Trimming at V came to 3 bases and at J to 10 bases, leaving 6 bases not matched to a gene. CDR3 amino acids: CASSSLAGGSEQFF. CDR3 DNA: TGCGCCAGCAGCTCTCTAGCGGGAGGAAGCGAGCAGTTCTTC. The full variable domain, completed using reference TRBV5-1 and TRBJ2-1, is KAGVTQTPRYLIKTRGQQVTLSCSPISGHRSVSWYQQTPGQGLQFLFEYFSETQRNKGNFPGRFSGRQFSNSRSEMNVSTLELGDSALYLCASSSLAGGSEQFFGPGTRLTVL.

In its sample, this clone was seen a few times. The rearrangement uses TRBV18 and TRBJ1-5; D call uncertain. V lost 3 bases and J lost 0, with 12 bases in between. Germline V gene sequence: CDR1 KGHSH, CDR2 LQKENI. There are 16 residues in the CDR3. In DNA form, the CDR3 reads TGTGCCAGCTCACCTCAAGGTCCGGGTAGCAATCAGCCCCAGCATTTT. Amino acid sequence: CASSPQGPGSNQPQHF.

This chain links TRBV9 with TRBJ2-1; 7 nucleotides match TRBD2. CDR1 and CDR2 (germline): SGDLS, YYNGEE. The V gene end was trimmed by 1 base and the J gene end by 4 bases; junction bases not matched to a gene: 5. This CDR3 is 15 amino acids long. CDR3: CASSVSSGAYNEQFF. CDR3 nucleotides: TGTGCCAGCAGCGTATCAAGCGGGGCTTACAATGAGCAGTTCTTC.

There are a few counts of this clone. The rearrangement joins TRBV5-7 to TRBJ2-3, with 9 bases that match TRBD2. TRBV5-7 is flagged as an ORF with uncertain function. V dropped 4 bases and J dropped 4; count of bases not matched to a gene: 7. The CDR3 loop spans 15 amino acids. In DNA form, the CDR3 reads TGTGCCAGCAGCAGGGGACTAGCTGAGGCAGATACGCAGTATTTT. Translation gives CASSRGLAEADTQYF.

Only a few counts were recorded for this clone. This chain links TRBV30 with TRBJ1-2; D not certain. The CDR3 contains 13 residues. Germline-derived CDR1 and CDR2 are GTSNPN and SVGIG (reference sequence). V lost 4 bases to trimming and J lost 4 bases, with 13 bases between them. The CDR3 loop is CAWTAAAGYGYTF. The CDR3, as DNA: TGTGCCTGGACTGCCGCGGCGGGCTATGGCTACACCTTC. Complete variable domain (other parts from reference TRBV30 and TRBJ1-2): SQTIHQWPATLVQPVGSPLSLECTVEGTSNPNLYWYRQAAGRGLQLLFYSVGIGQISSEVPQNLSASRPQDRQFILSSKKLLLSDSGFYLCAWTAAAGYGYTFGSGTRLTVV.

Written as DNA, the CDR3 is TGTGCCAGCAGCCGGCGGGGAGGGTCCTCCTACAATGAGCAGTTCTTC. Its protein is CASSRRGGSSYNEQFF. The chain joins TRBV5-4 to TRBJ2-1; 7 bases match TRBD2. V lost 4 bases, J lost 0 bases, and 7 bases stayed unmatched. Germline CDR1 reads SGHNT; CDR2 reads YYREEE (reference sequence). CDR3 length: 16 residues.

This clone showed up just a few times. V gene TRBV6-5 combines with J gene TRBJ2-7, with 10 bases identical to TRBD1. The V gene end was trimmed by 7 bases and the J gene end by 6 bases; junction bases not matched to a gene: 6. Per the germline V gene, CDR1 is MNHEY and CDR2 is SVGAGI. The CDR3 sequence is 13 residues long. The CDR3 is CASMGQGFFEQYF. The CDR3 nucleotides are TGTGCCAGCATGGGACAGGGGTTTTTCGAGCAGTACTTC.

The chain uses TRBV29-1 and TRBJ2-1; TRBD1 aligns across 10 bases. V lost 5 bases and J lost 2; bases outside the gene matches: 3. From germline, CDR1 is SQVTM and CDR2 ANQGSEA. CDR3 length equals 14 residues. The CDR3 DNA reads as TGCAGCGTTTTGACAGGGGGCCCCTACAATGAGCAGTTCTTC. This codes for CSVLTGGPYNEQFF.

The genes are TRBV15 and TRBJ2-2, with a tentative D call TRBD1 (6 bases). The CDR3 spans 15 residues. Germline CDR1 is LNHNV and CDR2 is YYDKDF (reference sequence). V gave up 0 bases and J gave up 1 base, with 6 bases separating them. In DNA, the CDR3 is TGTGCCACCAGCAGAGAGGACAGGAACACCGGGGAGCTGTTTTTT. Translation: CATSREDRNTGELFF. Full variable domain (missing parts from reference TRBV15 and TRBJ2-2): DAMVIQNPRYQVTQFGKPVTLSCSQTLNHNVMYWYQQKSSQAPKLLFHYYDKDFNNEADTPDNFQSRRPNTSFCFLDIRSPGLGDTAMYLCATSREDRNTGELFFGEGSRLTVL.

A few counts support this clone. This chain connects TRBV11-3 to TRBJ2-1, with D maybe TRBD2 (6 bases). The CDR3 consists of 14 residues. Per germline, CDR1 SGHNT and CDR2 YENEEA. V lost 0 bases to trimming and J lost 5 bases, with 8 bases between them. CDR3 nucleotide sequence: TGTGCCAGCAGCTTAGAGGGGGGTAACAATGAGCAGTTCTTC. It is translated as CASSLEGGNNEQFF.

The rearrangement uses TRBV7-6 and TRBJ2-6; 8 nucleotides match TRBD1. Per the germline V gene, CDR1 is SGHVS and CDR2 is FNYEAQ. Trimming at V came to 1 base and at J to 1 base, leaving 6 bases not matched to a gene. The CDR3 covers 18 residues. CDR3 DNA sequence: TGTGCCAGCAGCTTAGAGGCAGGGGGCGCGTCTGGGGCCAACGTCCTGACTTTC. Translating gives CASSLEAGGASGANVLTF.

The gene calls are TRBV14 and TRBJ1-1; the D is unclear. Trimming cost V 4 bases and J 4 bases, with 19 bases left between them. This CDR3 has 16 residues. Germline-derived CDR1 and CDR2 are SGHDN and FVKESK. Here the CDR3 reads CASSRIRPQRGTEAFF. CDR3 nucleotide sequence: TGTGCCAGCAGCCGAATAAGACCCCAACGGGGCACTGAAGCTTTCTTT.

With respect to this clone: At the DNA level, this CDR3 is encoded by other sequences in the same sample as well. The rearrangement joins TRBV7-9 to TRBJ2-3; D is possibly TRBD1 (5 bases). Trimming removed 5 bases at V and 3 bases at J, with 9 bases between. This CDR3 has 13 residues. From germline, CDR1 is SEHNR and CDR2 FQNEAQ (reference sequence). Here the CDR3 reads CASSPRETDTQYF. DNA of the CDR3: TGTGCCAGCAGCCCCAGGGAAACAGATACGCAGTATTTT.

This clone came up a few times. The V and J genes are TRBV15 and TRBJ1-2; D is unresolved. The CDR3 runs 16 residues. Per germline, CDR1 LNHNV and CDR2 YYDKDF (reference sequence). The V end was cut by 5 bases, the J end by 4 bases, with 20 bases between. As DNA, the CDR3 is TGTGCCACCAGCTCGTCCAGCGGACCGAAGCCCTATGGCTACACCTTC. It is translated as CATSSSSGPKPYGYTF.

This rearrangement joins TRBV2 to TRBJ1-2, with 8 bases identical to TRBD1. This CDR3 has 13 amino acids. CDR1 is SNHLY, CDR2 FYNNEI, per germline. V lost 6 bases, J lost 8 bases, and 8 bases stayed unmatched. Written as DNA, the CDR3 is TGTGCCAGCAGGGGGGACAGGAAGGACGGCTACACCTTC. Protein: CASRGDRKDGYTF.

The chain couples TRBV7-9 to TRBJ2-3; unclear D gene. CDR1 is SEHNR and CDR2 is FQNEAQ in the germline V gene (reference sequence). The CDR3 is made up of 14 amino acids. The germline V and J ends were trimmed by 5 bases and 0 bases, with 9 bases remaining between them. In DNA, the CDR3 is TGTGCCAGCAGCACTCAGGCTAGCACAGATACGCAGTATTTT. Its protein is CASSTQASTDTQYF.

This sequence joins TRBV7-9 and TRBJ2-3, with D perhaps matching TRBD2 (5 bases). Germline CDR1 reads SEHNR; CDR2 reads FQNEAQ (reference sequence). Trimming took off 2 bases at V and 0 bases at J, with 15 bases between the two ends. The CDR3 spans 17 residues. CDR3 sequence reads: CASSLPPQRMSTDTQYF. CDR3 sequence (DNA): TGTGCCAGCAGCTTACCCCCCCAGCGGATGAGCACAGATACGCAGTATTTT. Using reference TRBV7-9 and TRBJ2-3 for the parts outside the CDR3, the full variable domain is DTGVSQNPRHKITKRGQNVTFRCDPISEHNRLYWYRQTLGQGPEFLTYFQNEAQLEKSRLLSDRFSAERPKGSFSTLEIQRTEQGDSAMYLCASSLPPQRMSTDTQYFGPGTRLTVL.

The chain links TRBV7-9 to TRBJ2-7, with TRBD2 identical over 7 bases. The CDR3 contains 15 residues. V gave up 3 bases and J gave up 0 bases; unmatched junction bases: 5. Germline V gene sequence: CDR1 SEHNR, CDR2 FQNEAQ (reference sequence). CDR3 loop: CASSFGDYSSYEQYF. CDR3 bases: TGTGCCAGCAGCTTTGGGGACTACAGCTCCTACGAGCAGTACTTC.

This clone has just a few counts. CDR3 nucleotides: TGTGCCAGCAGTTCTCAGGGGAGCGCCCAGTACTTC. Its protein is CASSSQGSAQYF. The genes are TRBV6-1 and TRBJ2-5, with D tentatively TRBD1 (6 bases). Germline V gene data show CDR1 as MNHNS and CDR2 as SASEGT. The germline V and J ends were trimmed by 5 bases and 9 bases, with 13 bases remaining between them. The CDR3 runs 12 residues.

V and J are TRBV2 and TRBJ2-1, with unresolved D. The germline V and J ends were trimmed by 0 bases and 10 bases, with 10 bases remaining between them. The germline gives CDR1 SNHLY, CDR2 FYNNEI. This CDR3 has 13 residues. The CDR3 loop reads CASSEAAVSEQFF. CDR3 coding DNA: TGTGCCAGCAGTGAAGCAGCTGTTAGCGAGCAGTTCTTC.

The chain is built from TRBV6-4 and TRBJ2-7; TRBD2 matches 7 bases. This CDR3 spans 14 amino acids. The junction had 3 bases not matched to a gene; V was cut back by 4 bases and J by 0 bases. Germline assignment: CDR1 MRHNA and CDR2 SNTAGT. The CDR3 is CASSVQRGSYEQYF. CDR3 coding DNA: TGTGCCAGCAGTGTCCAGCGGGGCTCCTACGAGCAGTACTTC.

This clone was picked up a small number of times. J is TRBJ1-1 and V is TRBV14, with D uncertain. Trimming stripped 4 bases from V and 0 bases from J, with 6 bases between. Germline V gene sequence: CDR1 SGHDN, CDR2 FVKESK. The CDR3 has 13 amino acids. The chain's CDR3 is CASSPMMNTEAFF. The DNA of the CDR3 is TGTGCCAGCAGCCCTATGATGAACACTGAAGCTTTCTTT. The entire variable domain, with the rest obtained from reference TRBV14 and TRBJ1-1, is as follows: EAGVTQFPSHSVIEKGQTVTLRCDPISGHDNLYWYRRVMGKEIKFLLHFVKESKQDESGMPNNRFLAERTGGTYSTLKVQPAELEDSGVYFCASSPMMNTEAFFGQGTRLTVV.

The chain combines TRBV25-1 with TRBJ1-5; 10 bases line up with TRBD1. Germline-derived CDR1 and CDR2 are MGHDK and SYGVNS. This CDR3 has 16 residues. J gave up 4 bases and V 5 bases, and 8 bases lay outside the gene matches. DNA for the CDR3: TGTGCCAGCAGTACCCACAGGGGACAGGGGAATCAGCCCCAGCATTTT. Encoded protein: CASSTHRGQGNQPQHF.

This clone was seen a handful of times. The V and J genes are TRBV5-4 and TRBJ2-3; TRBD2 matches at 9 bases. Germline CDR1 SGHNT, CDR2 YYREEE (reference sequence). With V trimmed by 4 bases and J by 1 base, 4 bases remained unmatched. CDR3 length equals 15 residues. CDR3 DNA sequence: TGTGCCAGCAGCGGCAGGACTAGCGGCACAGATACGCAGTATTTT. Its protein is CASSGRTSGTDTQYF.

This clone was seen a few times. The chain carries TRBV5-1 and TRBJ2-1, with D maybe TRBD1 (6 bases). Germline V CDR1 and CDR2: SGHRS, YFSETQ. CDR3 length equals 13 residues. V lost 4 bases, J lost 7 bases, and 12 bases lay in between. CDR3 nucleotides: TGCGCCAGCAGCCCGCTCCAGGGGAATGAGCAGTTCTTC. Its protein product is CASSPLQGNEQFF.

This clone was recorded a few times. This chain links TRBV7-2 with TRBJ2-7; a weak D match, TRBD2 (5 bases). The CDR3 sequence is 14 residues long. CDR1 is SGHTA and CDR2 is FQGNSA in the germline V gene. V was pared by 4 bases and J by 2 bases, with 12 bases between. The CDR3 nucleotides read TGTGCCAGCAGCTCCCCGGACTCGCCCTACGAGCAGTACTTC. Residues: CASSSPDSPYEQYF. The full variable domain, with the rest looked up from reference TRBV7-2 and TRBJ2-7, is GAGVSQSPSNKVTEKGKDVELRCDPISGHTALYWYRQSLGQGLEFLIYFQGNSAPDKSGLPSDRFSAERTGGSVSTLTIQRTQQEDSAVYLCASSSPDSPYEQYFGPGTRLTVT.

Here the CDR3 DNA reads TGTGCCAGCAGGGGGGGACGACCGTATGGCTACACCTTC. This encodes CASRGGRPYGYTF. The chain uses TRBV2 and TRBJ1-2; TRBD1 might be the D (5 bases). CDR1 and CDR2 (germline): SNHLY, FYNNEI. The V end lost 6 bases, the J end lost 5 bases, and 13 bases lay between the germline ends. The CDR3 is 13 amino acids.

The chain recombines TRBV27 with TRBJ1-1; 8 positions match TRBD1. CDR3 length: 16 amino acids. V dropped 3 bases and J dropped 10; count of bases not matched to a gene: 16. The germline V gene has CDR1 MNHEY and CDR2 SMNVEV (reference sequence). CDR3 in amino acids: CASSFSPASDRAGAFF. DNA for the CDR3: TGTGCCAGCAGTTTTTCTCCGGCCTCGGACAGGGCAGGAGCTTTCTTT.